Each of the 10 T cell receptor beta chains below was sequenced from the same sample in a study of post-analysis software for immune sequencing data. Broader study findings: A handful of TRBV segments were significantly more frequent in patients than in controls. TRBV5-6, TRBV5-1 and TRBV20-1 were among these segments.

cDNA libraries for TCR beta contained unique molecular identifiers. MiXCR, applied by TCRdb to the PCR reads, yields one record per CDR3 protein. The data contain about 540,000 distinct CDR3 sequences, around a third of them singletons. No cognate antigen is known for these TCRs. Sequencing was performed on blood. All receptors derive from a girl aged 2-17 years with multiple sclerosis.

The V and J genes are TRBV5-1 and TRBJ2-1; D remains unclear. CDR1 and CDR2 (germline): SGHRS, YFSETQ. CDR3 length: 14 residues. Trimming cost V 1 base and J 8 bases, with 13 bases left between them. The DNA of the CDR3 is TGCGCCAGCAGCTTGAGTCCCTCAATGGATGAGCAGTTCTTC. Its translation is CASSLSPSMDEQFF.

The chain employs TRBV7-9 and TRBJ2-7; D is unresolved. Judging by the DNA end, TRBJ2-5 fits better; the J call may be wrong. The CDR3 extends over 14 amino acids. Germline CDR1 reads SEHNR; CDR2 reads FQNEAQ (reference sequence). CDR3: CASSSQIEGETQYF. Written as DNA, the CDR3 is TGTGCCAGCAGCTCCCAGATCGAAGGGGAGACCCAGTACTTC.

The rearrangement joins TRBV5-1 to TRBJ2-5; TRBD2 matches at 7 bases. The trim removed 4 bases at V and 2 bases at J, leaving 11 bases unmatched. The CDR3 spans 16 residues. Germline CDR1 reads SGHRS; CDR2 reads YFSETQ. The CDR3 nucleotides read TGCGCCAGCAGCCGGGGGGATCGGGGTCCGCAAGAGACCCAGTACTTC. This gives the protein CASSRGDRGPQETQYF. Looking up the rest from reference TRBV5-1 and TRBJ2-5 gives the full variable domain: KAGVTQTPRYLIKTRGQQVTLSCSPISGHRSVSWYQQTPGQGLQFLFEYFSETQRNKGNFPGRFSGRQFSNSRSEMNVSTLELGDSALYLCASSRGDRGPQETQYFGPGTRLLVL.

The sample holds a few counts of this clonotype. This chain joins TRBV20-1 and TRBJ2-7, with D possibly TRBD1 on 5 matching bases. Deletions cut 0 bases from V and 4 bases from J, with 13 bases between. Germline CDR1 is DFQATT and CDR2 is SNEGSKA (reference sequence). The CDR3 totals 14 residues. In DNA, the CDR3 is TGCAGTGCTAGAGATGGGCAGGGTGGATACGAGCAGTACTTC. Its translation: CSARDGQGGYEQYF.

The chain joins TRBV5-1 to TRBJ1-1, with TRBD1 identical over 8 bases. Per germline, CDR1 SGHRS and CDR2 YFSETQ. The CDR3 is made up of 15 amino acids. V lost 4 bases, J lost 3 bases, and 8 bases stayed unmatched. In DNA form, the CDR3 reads TGCGCCAGCAGCCCAGTCGGACAGGGTGACACTGAAGCTTTCTTT. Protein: CASSPVGQGDTEAFF.

CDR3 DNA sequence: TGTGCCAGCAGCTTAATGGCGGGTCGCACAGATACGCAGTATTTT. Its translation is CASSLMAGRTDTQYF. This sequence joins TRBV7-3 and TRBJ2-3, with TRBD2 as a possible D gene (5 bases). The CDR3 extends over 15 amino acids. Germline loops: CDR1 SGHTA, CDR2 FQGTGA. V was shortened by 1 base and J by 1 base, with 9 bases between the two germline ends.

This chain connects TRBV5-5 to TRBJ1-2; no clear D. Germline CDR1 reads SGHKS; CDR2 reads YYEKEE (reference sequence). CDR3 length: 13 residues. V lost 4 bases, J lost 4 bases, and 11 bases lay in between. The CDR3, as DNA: TGTGCCAGCAGCGCCGGTCTCCCCTATGGCTACACCTTC. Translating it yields CASSAGLPYGYTF.

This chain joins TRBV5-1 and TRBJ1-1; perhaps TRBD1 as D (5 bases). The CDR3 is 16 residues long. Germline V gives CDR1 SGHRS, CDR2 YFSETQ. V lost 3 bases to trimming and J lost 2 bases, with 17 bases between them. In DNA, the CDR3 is TGCGCCAGCAGCTCAGAACCGGGACTGACCAACACTGAAGCTTTCTTT. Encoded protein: CASSSEPGLTNTEAFF.

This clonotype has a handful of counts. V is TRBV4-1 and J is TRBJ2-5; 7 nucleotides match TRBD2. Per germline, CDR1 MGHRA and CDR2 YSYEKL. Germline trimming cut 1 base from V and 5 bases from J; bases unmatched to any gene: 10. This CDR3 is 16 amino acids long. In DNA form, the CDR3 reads TGCGCCAGCAGCCAAGCCCGACTAGCTGAAAGGGAGACCCAGTACTTC. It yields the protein CASSQARLAERETQYF.

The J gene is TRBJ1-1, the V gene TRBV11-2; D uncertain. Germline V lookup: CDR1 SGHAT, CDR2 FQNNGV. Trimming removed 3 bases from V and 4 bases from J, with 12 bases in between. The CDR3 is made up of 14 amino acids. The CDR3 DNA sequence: TGTGCCAGCAGCTTCGAGCTCCAAAGCACTGAAGCTTTCTTT. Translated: CASSFELQSTEAFF.